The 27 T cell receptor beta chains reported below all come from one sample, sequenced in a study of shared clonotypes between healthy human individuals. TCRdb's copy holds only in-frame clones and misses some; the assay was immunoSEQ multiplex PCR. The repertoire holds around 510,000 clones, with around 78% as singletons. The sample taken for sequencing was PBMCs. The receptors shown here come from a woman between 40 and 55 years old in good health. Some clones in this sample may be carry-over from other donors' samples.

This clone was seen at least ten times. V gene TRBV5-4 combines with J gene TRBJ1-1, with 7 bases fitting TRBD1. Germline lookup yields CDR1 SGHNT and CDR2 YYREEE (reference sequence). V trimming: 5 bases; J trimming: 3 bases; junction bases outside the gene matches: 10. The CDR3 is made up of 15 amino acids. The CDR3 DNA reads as TGTGCCAGCAGTCCCGACAGGGCTAAGGACACTGAAGCTTTCTTT. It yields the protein CASSPDRAKDTEAFF.

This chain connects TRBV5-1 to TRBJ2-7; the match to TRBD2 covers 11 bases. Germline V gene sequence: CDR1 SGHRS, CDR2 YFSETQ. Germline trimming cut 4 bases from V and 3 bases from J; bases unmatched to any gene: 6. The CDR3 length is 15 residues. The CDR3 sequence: CASSDRTSGFYEQYF. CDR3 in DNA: TGCGCCAGCAGCGATCGGACTAGCGGGTTCTACGAGCAGTACTTC.

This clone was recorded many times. The CDR3 reads CASSKPSGAYNEQFF. The CDR3 DNA sequence: TGTGCCAGCAGTAAACCTAGCGGAGCCTACAATGAGCAGTTCTTC. This chain joins TRBV5-4 and TRBJ2-1; 7 positions match TRBD2. J lost 2 bases, V lost 5 bases, and 7 bases had no gene match. The CDR3 covers 15 residues. Germline CDR1 reads SGHNT; CDR2 reads YYREEE (reference sequence).

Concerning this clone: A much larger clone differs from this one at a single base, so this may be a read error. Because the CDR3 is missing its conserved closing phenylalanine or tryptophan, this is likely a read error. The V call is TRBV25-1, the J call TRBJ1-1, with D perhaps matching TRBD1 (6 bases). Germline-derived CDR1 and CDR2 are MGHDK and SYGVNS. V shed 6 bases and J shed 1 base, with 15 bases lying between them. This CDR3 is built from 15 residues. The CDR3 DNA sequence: TGTGCCAGCAGGCCAAGAGGGGGGACGAACACTGAAGCTTTCTCT. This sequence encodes CASRPRGGTNTEAFS.

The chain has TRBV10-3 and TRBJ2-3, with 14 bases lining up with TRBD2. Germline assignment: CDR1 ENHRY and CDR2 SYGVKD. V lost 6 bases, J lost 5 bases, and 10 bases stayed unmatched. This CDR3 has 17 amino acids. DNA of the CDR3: TGTGCCATCAGCTCGGGACTAGCGGGAGTATTGCTAGATACGCAGTATTTT. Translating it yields CAISSGLAGVLLDTQYF.

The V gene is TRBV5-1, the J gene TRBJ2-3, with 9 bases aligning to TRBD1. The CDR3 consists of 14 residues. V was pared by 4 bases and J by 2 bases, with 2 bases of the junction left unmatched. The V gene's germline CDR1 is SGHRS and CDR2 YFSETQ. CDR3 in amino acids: CASSRTGDTDTQYF. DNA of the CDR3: TGCGCCAGCAGCCGGACAGGGGACACAGATACGCAGTATTTT. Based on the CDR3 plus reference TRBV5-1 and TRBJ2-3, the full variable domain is KAGVTQTPRYLIKTRGQQVTLSCSPISGHRSVSWYQQTPGQGLQFLFEYFSETQRNKGNFPGRFSGRQFSNSRSEMNVSTLELGDSALYLCASSRTGDTDTQYFGPGTRLTVL.

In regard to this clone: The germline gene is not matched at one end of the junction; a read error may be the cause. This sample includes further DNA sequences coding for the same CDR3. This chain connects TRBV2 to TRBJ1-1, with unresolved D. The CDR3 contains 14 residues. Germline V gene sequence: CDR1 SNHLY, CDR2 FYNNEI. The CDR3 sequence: CASSVEVGNTEAFF. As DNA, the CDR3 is TGTGCCAGCAGTGTGGAAGTGGGAAACACTGAAGCTTTCTTC. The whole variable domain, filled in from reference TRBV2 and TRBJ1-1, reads EPEVTQTPSHQVTQMGQEVILRCVPISNHLYFYWYRQILGQKVEFLVSFYNNEISEKSEIFDDQFSVERPDGSNFTLKIRSTKLEDSAMYFCASSVEVGNTEAFFGQGTRLTVV.

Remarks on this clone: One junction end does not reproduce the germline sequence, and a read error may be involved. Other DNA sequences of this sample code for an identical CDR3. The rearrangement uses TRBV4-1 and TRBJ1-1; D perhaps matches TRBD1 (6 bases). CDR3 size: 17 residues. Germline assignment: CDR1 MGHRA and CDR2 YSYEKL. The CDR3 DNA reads TGCGCCAGCAGACAAGTAGGGGCACGGGGGCAGGACACTGAAGCTTTCTTT. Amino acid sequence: CASRQVGARGQDTEAFF.

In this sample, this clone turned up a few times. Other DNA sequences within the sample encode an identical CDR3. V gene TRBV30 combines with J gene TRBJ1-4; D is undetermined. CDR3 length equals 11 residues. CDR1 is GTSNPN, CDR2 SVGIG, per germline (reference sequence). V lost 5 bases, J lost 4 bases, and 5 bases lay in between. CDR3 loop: CAWSLNEKLFF. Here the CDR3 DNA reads TGTGCCTGGTCTCTTAATGAAAAACTGTTTTTT.

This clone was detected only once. CDR3 coding DNA: TGTGCCAGCAGTCCCACCGGGACAGGGGGTACCTACGAGCAGTACTTC. Encoded protein: CASSPTGTGGTYEQYF. The chain couples TRBV28 to TRBJ2-7; 11 positions agree with TRBD1. Germline V gives CDR1 MDHEN, CDR2 SYDVKM. Germline trimming cut 5 bases from V and 2 bases from J; bases unmatched to any gene: 8. This CDR3 region has 16 residues.

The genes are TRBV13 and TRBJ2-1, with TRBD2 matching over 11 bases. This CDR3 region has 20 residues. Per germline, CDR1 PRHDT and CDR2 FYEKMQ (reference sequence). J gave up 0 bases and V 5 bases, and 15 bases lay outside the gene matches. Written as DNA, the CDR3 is TGTGCCAGCAGCCGTCCCTCGGGACTAGCGGCTAGGAGCTCCTACAATGAGCAGTTCTTC. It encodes CASSRPSGLAARSSYNEQFF. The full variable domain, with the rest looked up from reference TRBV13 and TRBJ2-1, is AAGVIQSPRHLIKEKRETATLKCYPIPRHDTVYWYQQGPGQDPQFLISFYEKMQSDKGSIPDRFSAQQFSDYHSELNMSSLELGDSALYFCASSRPSGLAARSSYNEQFFGPGTRLTVL.

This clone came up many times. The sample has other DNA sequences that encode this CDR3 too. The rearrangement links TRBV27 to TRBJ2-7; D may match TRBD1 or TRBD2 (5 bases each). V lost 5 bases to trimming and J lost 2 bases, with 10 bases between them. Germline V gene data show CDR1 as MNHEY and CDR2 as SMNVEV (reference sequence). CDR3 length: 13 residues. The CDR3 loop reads CASSPGRTYEQYF. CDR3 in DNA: TGTGCCAGCAGTCCGGGACGGACCTACGAGCAGTACTTC.

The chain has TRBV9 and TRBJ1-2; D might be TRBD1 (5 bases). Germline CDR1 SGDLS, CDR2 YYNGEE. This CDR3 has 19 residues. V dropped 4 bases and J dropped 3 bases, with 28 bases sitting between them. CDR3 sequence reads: CASSPRGVFIGSGDYGYTF. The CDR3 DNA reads TGTGCCAGCAGCCCCCGGGGCGTGTTTATAGGGAGTGGCGACTATGGCTACACCTTC.

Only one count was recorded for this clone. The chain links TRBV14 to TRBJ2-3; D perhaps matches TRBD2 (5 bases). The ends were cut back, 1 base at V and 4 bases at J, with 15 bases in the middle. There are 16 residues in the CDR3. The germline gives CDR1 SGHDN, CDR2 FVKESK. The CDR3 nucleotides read TGTGCCAGCAGCCAAGGGAGTAGCCCTAGCTCAGATACGCAGTATTTT. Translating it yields CASSQGSSPSSDTQYF.

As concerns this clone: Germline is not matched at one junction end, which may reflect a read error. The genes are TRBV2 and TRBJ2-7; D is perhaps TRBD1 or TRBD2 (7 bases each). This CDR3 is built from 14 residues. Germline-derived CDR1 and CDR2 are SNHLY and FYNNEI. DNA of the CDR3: TGTGCCGGCAGTGCCGGCAGGGGGGGCTACGAGCAGTACTTC. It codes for CAGSAGRGGYEQYF.

DNA of the CDR3: TGTGCCAGCAGCCGTCTGGGGAACAATCAGCCCCAGCATTTT. Translating it yields CASSRLGNNQPQHF. J is TRBJ1-5 and V is TRBV28; D is ambiguous. The germline V gene has CDR1 MDHEN and CDR2 SYDVKM. Trimming removed 6 bases at V and 3 bases at J, with 12 bases between. CDR3 size: 14 residues.

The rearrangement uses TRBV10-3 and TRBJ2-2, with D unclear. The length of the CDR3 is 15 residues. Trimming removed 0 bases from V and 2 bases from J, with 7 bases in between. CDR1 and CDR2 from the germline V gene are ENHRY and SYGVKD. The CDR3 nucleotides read TGTGCCATCAGTGAGTCGCGTGGTAACACCGGGGAGCTGTTTTTT. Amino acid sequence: CAISESRGNTGELFF.

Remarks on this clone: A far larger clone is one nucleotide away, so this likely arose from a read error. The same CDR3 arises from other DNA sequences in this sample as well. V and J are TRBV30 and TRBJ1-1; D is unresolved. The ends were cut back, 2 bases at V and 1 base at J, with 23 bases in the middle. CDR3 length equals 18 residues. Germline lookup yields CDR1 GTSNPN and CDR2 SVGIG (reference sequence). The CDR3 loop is CAWSPFGLGGLGNTEAFF. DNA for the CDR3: TGTGCCTGGAGTCCCTTCGGCTTGGGTGGGTTGGGGAACACTGAAGCTTTCTTT. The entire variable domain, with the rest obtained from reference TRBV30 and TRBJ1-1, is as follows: SQTIHQWPATLVQPVGSPLSLECTVEGTSNPNLYWYRQAAGRGLQLLFYSVGIGQISSEVPQNLSASRPQDRQFILSSKKLLLSDSGFYLCAWSPFGLGGLGNTEAFFGQGTRLTVV.

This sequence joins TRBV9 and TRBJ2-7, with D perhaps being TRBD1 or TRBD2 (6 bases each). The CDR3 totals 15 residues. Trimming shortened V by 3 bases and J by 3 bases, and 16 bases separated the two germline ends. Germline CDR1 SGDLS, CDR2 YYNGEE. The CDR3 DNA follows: TGTGCCAGCAGCGCCCACGCGGGACACGACTACGAGCAGTACTTC. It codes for CASSAHAGHDYEQYF.

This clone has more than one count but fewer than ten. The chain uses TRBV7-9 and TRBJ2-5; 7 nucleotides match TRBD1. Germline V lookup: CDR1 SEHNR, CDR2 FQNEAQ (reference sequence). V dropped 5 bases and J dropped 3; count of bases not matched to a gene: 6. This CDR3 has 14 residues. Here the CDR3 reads CASSLQGWEETQYF. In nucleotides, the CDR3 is TGTGCCAGCAGCCTACAGGGGTGGGAAGAGACCCAGTACTTC.

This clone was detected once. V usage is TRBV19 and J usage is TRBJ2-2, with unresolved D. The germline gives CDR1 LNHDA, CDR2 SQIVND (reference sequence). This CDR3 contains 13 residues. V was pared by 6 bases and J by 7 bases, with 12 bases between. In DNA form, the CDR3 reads TGTGCCAGTAGCCGATCCCTTCTCGGGGAGCTGTTTTTT. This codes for CASSRSLLGELFF. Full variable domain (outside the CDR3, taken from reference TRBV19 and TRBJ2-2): DGGITQSPKYLFRKEGQNVTLSCEQNLNHDAMYWYRQDPGQGLRLIYYSQIVNDFQKGDIAEGYSVSREKKESFPLTVTSAQKNPTAFYLCASSRSLLGELFFGEGSRLTVL.

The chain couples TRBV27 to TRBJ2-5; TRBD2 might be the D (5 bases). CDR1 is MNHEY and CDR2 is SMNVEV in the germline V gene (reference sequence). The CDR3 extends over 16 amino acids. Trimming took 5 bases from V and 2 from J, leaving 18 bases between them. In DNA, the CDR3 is TGTGCCAGCAGTCCCCACTTGCGGGCGATACAAGAGACCCAGTACTTC. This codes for CASSPHLRAIQETQYF.

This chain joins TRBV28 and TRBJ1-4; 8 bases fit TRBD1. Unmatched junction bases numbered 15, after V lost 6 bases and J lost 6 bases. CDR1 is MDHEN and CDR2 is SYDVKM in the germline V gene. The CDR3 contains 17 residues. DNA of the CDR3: TGTGCCAGCAGCTCCGGGACAGGTTTTCCGGGGGATGAAAAACTGTTTTTT. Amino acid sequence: CASSSGTGFPGDEKLFF. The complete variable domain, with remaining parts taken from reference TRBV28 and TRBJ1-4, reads DVKVTQSSRYLVKRTGEKVFLECVQDMDHENMFWYRQDPGLGLRLIYFSYDVKMKEKGDIPEGYSVSREKKERFSLILESASTNQTSMYLCASSSGTGFPGDEKLFFGSGTQLSVL.

The CDR3 DNA sequence: TGTGCCAGCAGGGAAGGTCTCAATCAGCCCCAGCATTTT. Translated: CASREGLNQPQHF. The chain uses TRBV28 and TRBJ1-5; D not resolved. The CDR3 has 13 residues. V lost 6 bases, J lost 3 bases, and 9 bases lay in between. Germline V gene sequence: CDR1 MDHEN, CDR2 SYDVKM.

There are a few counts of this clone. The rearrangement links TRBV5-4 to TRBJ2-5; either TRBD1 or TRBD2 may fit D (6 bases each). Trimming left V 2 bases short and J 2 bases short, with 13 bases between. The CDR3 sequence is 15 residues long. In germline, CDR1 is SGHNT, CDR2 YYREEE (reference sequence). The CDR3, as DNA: TGTGCCAGCAGCTTACCGGGGGCTGATCAAGAGACCCAGTACTTC. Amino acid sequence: CASSLPGADQETQYF. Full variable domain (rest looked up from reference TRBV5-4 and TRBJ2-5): ETGVTQSPTHLIKTRGQQVTLRCSSQSGHNTVSWYQQALGQGPQFIFQYYREEENGRGNFPPRFSGLQFPNYSSELNVNALELDDSALYLCASSLPGADQETQYFGPGTRLLVL.

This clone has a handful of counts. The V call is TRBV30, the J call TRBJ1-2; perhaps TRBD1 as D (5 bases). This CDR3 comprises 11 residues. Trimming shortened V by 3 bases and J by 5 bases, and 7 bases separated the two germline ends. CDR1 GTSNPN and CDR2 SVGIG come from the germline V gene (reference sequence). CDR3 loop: CAWRQGYGYTF. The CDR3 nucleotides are TGTGCCTGGAGGCAGGGTTATGGCTACACCTTC.

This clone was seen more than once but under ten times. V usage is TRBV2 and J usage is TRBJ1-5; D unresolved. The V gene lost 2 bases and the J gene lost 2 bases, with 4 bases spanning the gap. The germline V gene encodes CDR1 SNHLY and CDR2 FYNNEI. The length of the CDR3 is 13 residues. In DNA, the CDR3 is TGTGCCAGCAGTGAACAGGGCAATCAGCCCCAGCATTTT. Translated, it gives CASSEQGNQPQHF.